Below, 10 T cell receptor beta chains from the same sample are listed, as sequenced in a study of T-cell memory formation after mild COVID-19. From the 5' RACE reads, TCRdb called clonotypes with MiXCR, one entry per CDR3 protein. The data contain roughly 500,000 distinct CDR3 sequences, just over 20% of them singletons. The sequencing sample was made of PBMCs or a T cell subset sorted from them (not recorded which). The receptor source for this set is an adult woman who had mild COVID-19 (a few samples of this study predate the infection). Cell type and time point are not known.

The chain combines TRBV12-3 or TRBV12-4 with TRBJ2-7; no definite D call. The CDR3 totals 14 residues. Trimming shortened V by 3 bases and J by 6 bases, and 15 bases separated the two germline ends. The CDR3 region is CASSLESFYGEQYF. In DNA, the CDR3 is TGTGCCAGCAGTTTGGAAAGTTTTTATGGCGAGCAGTACTTC.

This clonotype was counted a few times. The J gene is TRBJ1-2, the V gene TRBV29-1; 7 nucleotides line up with TRBD1. The germline V gene has CDR1 SQVTM and CDR2 ANQGSEA. The CDR3 has 14 amino acids. V dropped 2 bases and J dropped 5; count of bases not matched to a gene: 8. This CDR3 reads CSVESQGGVYGYTF. Written as DNA, the CDR3 is TGCAGCGTTGAATCCCAGGGGGGGGTTTATGGCTACACCTTC.

The chain employs TRBV20-1 and TRBJ1-6; D is uncertain. The CDR3 contains 15 residues. Germline lookup yields CDR1 DFQATT and CDR2 SNEGSKA (reference sequence). V was cut by 0 bases and J by 5 bases, with 11 bases left in between. CDR3 in DNA: TGCAGTGCTAGAGATCTAGGCTTGGATAATTCACCCCTCCACTTT. Encoded protein: CSARDLGLDNSPLHF.

The chain couples TRBV30 to TRBJ1-1; D might be TRBD1 (5 bases). This CDR3 contains 13 residues. Trimming took 1 base from V and 7 from J, leaving 13 bases between them. Germline lookup yields CDR1 GTSNPN and CDR2 SVGIG (reference sequence). In DNA, the CDR3 is TGTGCCTGGAGTGCCTCAGTACAGGTTGAAGCTTTCTTT. This gives the protein CAWSASVQVEAFF. Filled out from reference TRBV30 and TRBJ1-1, the complete variable domain reads SQTIHQWPATLVQPVGSPLSLECTVEGTSNPNLYWYRQAAGRGLQLLFYSVGIGQISSEVPQNLSASRPQDRQFILSSKKLLLSDSGFYLCAWSASVQVEAFFGQGTRLTVV.

The chain is built from TRBV6-5 and TRBJ2-7; no clear D gene. The CDR3 sequence is 11 residues long. Germline assignment: CDR1 MNHEY and CDR2 SVGAGI. The ends were cut back, 5 bases at V and 6 bases at J, with 8 bases in the middle. CDR3 residues: CASSMSGEQYF. The CDR3 DNA reads as TGTGCCAGCAGTATGTCCGGCGAGCAGTACTTC.

This clonotype has a handful of counts. This chain joins TRBV4-2 and TRBJ2-2; 10 bases match TRBD2. From germline, CDR1 is LGHNA and CDR2 YNFKEQ. With V trimmed by 0 bases and J by 4 bases, 5 bases remained unmatched. CDR3 length equals 17 residues. The DNA of the CDR3 is TGTGCCAGCAGCCAAGATTCTCTAGCGGGGGTCACCGGGGAGCTGTTTTTT. It is translated as CASSQDSLAGVTGELFF.

This rearrangement joins TRBV24-1 to TRBJ2-4; TRBD2 might be the D (5 bases). With 9 bases removed from V and 7 bases from J, the gap between germline ends came to 12 bases. This CDR3 has 12 residues. Germline values: CDR1 KGHDR, CDR2 SFDVKD. DNA of the CDR3: TGTGCCACCGTGACTAACCCGAACATTCAGTACTTC. Residues: CATVTNPNIQYF.

This clonotype was observed a few times. The J gene is TRBJ1-2, the V gene TRBV7-9, with unresolved D. The CDR3 is 13 residues long. Trimming stripped 6 bases from V and 3 bases from J, with 11 bases between. The germline gives CDR1 SEHNR, CDR2 FQNEAQ (reference sequence). The chain's CDR3 is CASSIAGDYGYTF. The DNA for the CDR3 is TGTGCCAGCAGTATAGCGGGAGACTATGGCTACACCTTC.

This clonotype was seen many times. The J gene is TRBJ1-2, the V gene TRBV12-3 or TRBV12-4; D unclear. This CDR3 comprises 11 residues. V dropped 3 bases and J dropped 8 bases, with 7 bases sitting between them. CDR3 protein: CASSLGLGYTF. Here the CDR3 DNA reads TGTGCCAGCAGTTTGGGATTAGGCTACACCTTC.

This clonotype was seen a handful of times. The chain joins TRBV4-2 to TRBJ2-3, with 7 bases that match TRBD2. The CDR3 extends over 14 amino acids. The V segment lost 3 bases and the J segment 4 bases; nucleotides outside the gene matches: 4. Per germline, CDR1 LGHNA and CDR2 YNFKEQ. CDR3 in amino acids: CASSQEGGADTQYF. The CDR3 DNA follows: TGTGCCAGCAGCCAGGAGGGAGGGGCAGATACGCAGTATTTT.